The 25 T cell receptor beta chains below come from one sample, sequenced in a study of human T cells and chemical hapten exposure. In TCRdb, the RACE reads were re-called with MiXCR into one record per CDR3 protein. The table includes approximately 50,000 distinct CDR3 sequences, over 9% detected once. Time point: pre-sensitization, week 0. Treatment here: therapeutic diphenylcyclopropenone sensitization with weekly scalp DPC. The source material was whole blood, sampled in connection with sensitization to the hapten diphenylcyclopropenone (DPC). These receptors originate from a woman in her forties with alopecia areata. Some clones in this sample may be carry-over from other donors' samples.

Many counts were recorded for this clonotype. The chain carries TRBV7-8 and TRBJ2-1; a weak D match, TRBD2 (7 bases). This CDR3 is 18 amino acids long. With 3 bases removed from V and 8 bases from J, the gap between germline ends came to 26 bases. From germline, CDR1 is SGHVS and CDR2 FQNEAQ. CDR3 residues: CASSLRAAGTTGIDEQFF. The CDR3 DNA is TGTGCCAGCAGCTTGAGGGCCGCCGGGACTACAGGGATAGATGAGCAGTTCTTC.

This clonotype was picked up many times. V usage is TRBV6-6 and J usage is TRBJ1-5, with unresolved D. Germline CDR1 reads MNHNY; CDR2 reads SVGAGI (reference sequence). The CDR3 spans 15 residues. V was trimmed by 6 bases and J by 0 bases, leaving 12 bases between them. The CDR3: CASSLDGDSNQPQHF. The CDR3 region has the DNA TGTGCCAGCAGCCTTGACGGCGATAGCAATCAGCCCCAGCATTTT.

The table lists this clonotype with many counts. The gene calls are TRBV27 and TRBJ2-7; TRBD1 agrees at 9 bases. The CDR3 runs to 14 residues. The junction had 9 bases not matched to a gene; V was cut back by 8 bases and J by 4 bases. In germline, CDR1 is MNHEY, CDR2 SMNVEV (reference sequence). CDR3 nucleotide sequence: TGTGCCAGCCTTAAACAGGGGGCTAGTTACGAGCAGTACTTC. This codes for CASLKQGASYEQYF.

The chain employs TRBV30 and TRBJ1-1, with D maybe TRBD1 (6 bases). Between the trimmed V and J ends, which lost 3 bases and 4 bases, there was a span of 15 bases. CDR1 and CDR2 from the germline V gene are GTSNPN and SVGIG (reference sequence). The CDR3 is made up of 14 amino acids. The CDR3 loop reads CAWSVRAGATEAFF. The CDR3 coding sequence is TGTGCCTGGAGCGTACGAGCGGGGGCCACTGAAGCTTTCTTT.

This clonotype was seen ten or more times. The chain is built from TRBV4-1 and TRBJ2-7; 9 bases are shared with TRBD1. Germline CDR1 reads MGHRA; CDR2 reads YSYEKL. Germline trimming cut 6 bases from V and 0 bases from J; bases unmatched to any gene: 9. The length of the CDR3 is 16 residues. Here the CDR3 reads CASSLRPGQGSYEQYF. In DNA form, the CDR3 reads TGCGCCAGCAGTCTAAGACCGGGACAGGGCTCCTACGAGCAGTACTTC.

The V gene is TRBV7-2, the J gene TRBJ1-1, with 10 positions matching TRBD1. J gave up 2 bases and V 3 bases, and 9 bases lay outside the gene matches. This CDR3 has 17 amino acids. CDR1 is SGHTA and CDR2 is FQGNSA in the germline V gene. The CDR3 DNA follows: TGTGCCAGCAGCTTGTCCCGGGACAGGGGATCCAACACTGAAGCTTTCTTT. Translation gives CASSLSRDRGSNTEAFF.

This clonotype was detected a few times. The chain couples TRBV29-1 to TRBJ1-1; no clear D gene. V lost 7 bases and J lost 0, with 6 bases in between. Germline-derived CDR1 and CDR2 are SQVTM and ANQGSEA. The CDR3 has 11 residues. CDR3: CSASVNTEAFF. The CDR3 DNA reads TGCAGCGCCTCGGTGAACACTGAAGCTTTCTTT.

This clonotype was picked up many times. The chain uses TRBV6-4 and TRBJ2-3; no clear D gene. The germline gives CDR1 MRHNA, CDR2 SNTAGT. The CDR3 runs to 15 residues. Between the trimmed V and J ends, which lost 9 bases and 5 bases, there was a span of 21 bases. This CDR3 reads CASSRSVQNGDTQYF. CDR3 sequence (DNA): TGTGCCAGTTCTCGCAGTGTTCAAAACGGAGATACGCAGTATTTT.

This clonotype was detected many times. The chain is built from TRBV3-1 and TRBJ2-7; D call uncertain. Germline V gene lookup returns CDR1 LGHDT and CDR2 YNNKEL (reference sequence). The V and J ends lost 4 bases and 5 bases respectively, with 15 bases between them. This CDR3 region has 14 residues. The CDR3 sequence is CASSLAGESHEQYF. CDR3 in DNA: TGTGCCAGCAGCCTCGCCGGTGAGTCCCACGAGCAGTACTTC.

This clonotype was counted ten times or more. V gene TRBV18 combines with J gene TRBJ2-7; 7 bases map to TRBD1. The V segment lost 6 bases and the J segment 2 bases; nucleotides outside the gene matches: 4. Germline V gene lookup returns CDR1 KGHSH and CDR2 LQKENI. This CDR3 comprises 13 residues. The CDR3 sequence: CASSLGQTYEQYF. CDR3 DNA sequence: TGTGCCAGCTCGCTGGGACAGACCTACGAGCAGTACTTC.

This clonotype was detected ten times or more. CDR3: CASSQDGLAGARQETQYF. The CDR3 DNA follows: TGCGCCAGCAGCCAAGATGGACTAGCGGGGGCCAGGCAAGAGACCCAGTACTTC. The rearrangement links TRBV4-1 to TRBJ2-5, with 13 bases lining up with TRBD2. V shed 0 bases and J 2 bases; nucleotides not matched to a gene: 6. The CDR3 runs to 18 residues. Germline V gene sequence: CDR1 MGHRA, CDR2 YSYEKL.

This clonotype was counted at least ten times. This chain connects TRBV7-9 to TRBJ1-1, with D maybe TRBD1 (5 bases). This CDR3 region has 15 residues. The V end lost 3 bases, the J end lost 3 bases, and 14 bases lay between the germline ends. Germline V lookup: CDR1 SEHNR, CDR2 FQNEAQ (reference sequence). Here the CDR3 DNA reads TGTGCCAGCAGCTTGAGCACAGGCCGGTACACTGAAGCTTTCTTT. It codes for CASSLSTGRYTEAFF.

The chain joins TRBV7-2 to TRBJ2-1; a possible D gene is TRBD1 (5 bases). Per the germline V gene, CDR1 is SGHTA and CDR2 is FQGNSA. Trimming took 1 base from V and 10 from J, leaving 8 bases between them. The CDR3 is 12 residues long. The CDR3 reads CASSLGWGEQFF. For the CDR3, the DNA is TGTGCCAGCAGCTTAGGTTGGGGCGAGCAGTTCTTC.

The genes are TRBV15 and TRBJ1-1; D is unresolved. CDR3 length: 12 residues. Trimming took 0 bases from V and 8 from J, leaving 7 bases between them. The germline gives CDR1 LNHNV, CDR2 YYDKDF (reference sequence). CDR3 amino acids: CATSRDPREAFF. As DNA, the CDR3 is TGTGCCACCAGCAGAGATCCACGGGAAGCTTTCTTT.

This clonotype was observed a few times. V is TRBV18 and J is TRBJ2-7; TRBD1 agrees at 9 bases. The CDR3 has 15 residues. V gave up 3 bases and J gave up 2 bases; unmatched junction bases: 5. Germline CDR1 KGHSH, CDR2 LQKENI. The CDR3 DNA reads TGTGCCAGCTCACCGCCGGGACAGGGCCCCTACGAGCAGTACTTC. This translates into CASSPPGQGPYEQYF.

The chain recombines TRBV7-2 with TRBJ1-5; no clear D. The CDR3 covers 14 residues. CDR1 is SGHTA and CDR2 is FQGNSA in the germline V gene. Trimming removed 5 bases from V and 5 bases from J, with 13 bases in between. The CDR3 sequence is CASSPRASDQPQHF. CDR3 DNA sequence: TGTGCCAGCAGCCCTCGGGCCAGTGATCAGCCCCAGCATTTT.

There are many counts of this clonotype. This chain connects TRBV6-1 to TRBJ2-7; TRBD1 agrees at 7 bases. This CDR3 spans 14 amino acids. Germline loops: CDR1 MNHNS, CDR2 SASEGT. V trimming: 4 bases; J trimming: 6 bases; junction bases outside the gene matches: 9. The CDR3 DNA sequence: TGTGCCAGCAGTGGGGCAACAGGGGCCTCCGAGCAGTACTTC. Translation: CASSGATGASEQYF.

This clonotype appeared a few times. The gene calls are TRBV28 and TRBJ1-6; 7 nucleotides line up with TRBD1. Germline CDR1 reads MDHEN; CDR2 reads SYDVKM. Trimming at V came to 6 bases and at J to 17 bases, leaving 10 bases not matched to a gene. This CDR3 is built from 12 residues. CDR3 nucleotide sequence: TGTGCCAGCAGACAACCGGGACAGCTGGTCCACTTT. Amino acid sequence: CASRQPGQLVHF.

The chain joins TRBV7-2 to TRBJ2-1; 11 bases agree with TRBD2. This CDR3 is built from 12 residues. CDR1 SGHTA and CDR2 FQGNSA come from the germline V gene. V lost 5 bases to trimming and J lost 14 bases; unmatched junction nucleotides: 5. The CDR3, as DNA: TGTGCCAGCAGCCCGCCGGGACTAGCGGAGTTCTTC. Protein sequence: CASSPPGLAEFF.

The chain combines TRBV5-6 with TRBJ2-5; D is unclear. V was trimmed by 4 bases and J by 13 bases, leaving 23 bases between them. CDR3 length: 14 residues. In germline, CDR1 is SGHDT, CDR2 YYEEEE. The CDR3 DNA follows: TGTGCCAGCAGCCTGGAGACCTCGCATCGGGCCCCGTACTTC. It encodes CASSLETSHRAPYF.

This sequence joins TRBV30 and TRBJ2-3, with 7 bases that match TRBD2. The CDR3 is 14 amino acids. The V gene's germline CDR1 is GTSNPN and CDR2 SVGIG (reference sequence). The V and J ends lost 4 bases and 1 base, in that order; junction bases with no gene match: 5. The CDR3 region is CAWTERGGTDTQYF. CDR3 sequence (DNA): TGTGCCTGGACCGAGCGGGGTGGCACAGATACGCAGTATTTT.

This clonotype was picked up a small number of times. The V call is TRBV4-2, the J call TRBJ2-2; D tentatively fits TRBD1 or TRBD2 (5 bases each). Trimming took off 1 base at V and 6 bases at J, with 9 bases between the two ends. This CDR3 has 14 amino acids. The germline gives CDR1 LGHNA, CDR2 YNFKEQ. The CDR3 coding sequence is TGTGCCAGCAGCCAAGGAAGGGACCCCGGGGAGCTGTTTTTT. It codes for CASSQGRDPGELFF.

V and J are TRBV7-3 and TRBJ1-1, with 8 nucleotides matching TRBD1. Per the germline V gene, CDR1 is SGHTA and CDR2 is FQGTGA. V was pared by 6 bases and J by 3 bases, with 21 bases of the junction left unmatched. The CDR3 is 19 residues long. CDR3 nucleotide sequence: TGTGCCAGCAGGGCAACGGATTGGTATTCGGACAGGGTCGACACTGAAGCTTTCTTT. This codes for CASRATDWYSDRVDTEAFF. Filled out from reference TRBV7-3 and TRBJ1-1, the complete variable domain reads GAGVSQTPSNKVTEKGKYVELRCDPISGHTALYWYRQSLGQGPEFLIYFQGTGAADDSGLPNDRFFAVRPEGSVSTLKIQRTERGDSAVYLCASRATDWYSDRVDTEAFFGQGTRLTVV.

In the case of this clonotype: This could be a read error, since a much larger clone is one nucleotide away. The chain links TRBV7-6 to TRBJ2-1; D remains unclear. The length of the CDR3 is 16 residues. With 0 bases removed from V and 6 bases from J, the gap between germline ends came to 15 bases. Germline CDR1 reads SGHVS; CDR2 reads FNYEAQ. This CDR3 is CASSLAPPASGNEQFF. CDR3 coding DNA: TGTGCCAGCAGCTTAGCCCCACCAGCGTCGGGCAATGAGCAGTTCTTC.

This clonotype was detected a few times. The rearrangement links TRBV6-5 to TRBJ1-6; D gene unclear. Trimming removed 2 bases at V and 5 bases at J, with 4 bases between. The CDR3 consists of 13 residues. CDR1 is MNHEY and CDR2 is SVGAGI in the germline V gene. DNA of the CDR3: TGTGCCAGCAGTTACGAGGATAATTCACCCCTCCACTTT. Its translation: CASSYEDNSPLHF.